This TCR beta chain came from a study of cytomegalovirus exposure and HLA in healthy donors. The CDR3 has 15 residues. V dropped 0 bases and J dropped 3; count of bases not matched to a gene: 3. In germline, CDR1 is SGDLS, CDR2 YYNGEE. On this clone: Its cognate antigen is unknown.

13 Jbeta primers and 60 Vbeta primers were used for the PCR. Method: immunoSEQ multiplex PCR; TCRdb's copy keeps in-frame clones and lacks some. Among about 180,000 clones, over 60% were seen once, and the ten largest hold just under 6.5%. General study points: Fewer N-insertions (relative to the approximately 670-donor mean) were reportedly seen in an Asian-associated ancestry cluster in a later analysis. Later, TCR association rates were found to vary by HLA locus, highest for DRB1 and lowest for HLA-C.

The sample taken for sequencing was PBMCs. This chain links TRBV9 with TRBJ1-5; TRBD1 matches at 7 bases. The receptor comes from a man in his forties in good health and CMV-seropositive. CDR3 residues: CASSVEGTVNQPQHF. The CDR3 nucleotides are TGTGCCAGCAGCGTAGAGGGGACAGTCAATCAGCCCCAGCATTTT.